The 21 T cell receptor beta chains presented below share a single source sample, sequenced in a study of blood T cell repertoires in COVID-19. Generated by immunoSEQ multiplex PCR, the TCRdb table keeps only in-frame clones and is missing some. Here the sample spans roughly 100,000 clones, roughly 85% being singletons. Sequencing was done on a sample of peripheral blood. The source is a man in his forties or fifties with acute or convalescent COVID-19.

The rearrangement links TRBV19 to TRBJ1-4; possibly TRBD1 for D (6 bases). The CDR3 loop spans 13 amino acids. The V end lost 7 bases, the J end lost 8 bases, and 14 bases lay between the germline ends. Per the germline V gene, CDR1 is LNHDA and CDR2 is SQIVND (reference sequence). As DNA, the CDR3 is TGTGCCAGTAAAGGGGGAATCGTCGAAAAACTGTTTTTT. It encodes CASKGGIVEKLFF.

V is TRBV5-1 and J is TRBJ1-2; tentatively, D is TRBD1 (6 bases). Trimming shortened V by 0 bases and J by 2 bases, and 8 bases separated the two germline ends. The CDR3 loop spans 14 amino acids. In germline, CDR1 is SGHRS, CDR2 YFSETQ. The CDR3 bases are TGCGCCAGCAGCTTGGAGGGGGACAACTATGGCTACACCTTC. Translated, it gives CASSLEGDNYGYTF.

In regard to this clone: Other DNA sequences within the sample encode an identical CDR3. The chain joins TRBV18 to TRBJ2-7; 9 nucleotides match TRBD1. The germline V gene encodes CDR1 KGHSH and CDR2 LQKENI. Trimming removed 0 bases from V and 1 base from J; junction bases left unmatched: 1. The CDR3 consists of 15 residues. CDR3 amino acids: CASSPPGQGSYEQYF. DNA for the CDR3: TGTGCCAGCTCACCACCGGGACAGGGTTCCTACGAGCAGTACTTC.

CDR3 amino acids: CASSPGTGYNTEAFF. CDR3 sequence (DNA): TGTGCCAGTAGTCCGGGGACAGGGTATAACACTGAAGCTTTCTTT. The rearrangement links TRBV19 to TRBJ1-1; 9 nucleotides line up with TRBD1. Germline V lookup: CDR1 LNHDA, CDR2 SQIVND (reference sequence). The CDR3 runs 15 residues. Trimming removed 5 bases from V and 2 bases from J; junction bases left unmatched: 6.

The chain combines TRBV5-1 with TRBJ1-2; TRBD1 matches at 10 bases. The V gene's germline CDR1 is SGHRS and CDR2 YFSETQ. This CDR3 is built from 15 residues. Unmatched junction bases numbered 3, after V lost 1 base and J lost 3 bases. The DNA of the CDR3 is TGCGCCAGCAGCTTGTCGGACAGGGGGGACTATGGCTACACCTTC. Translated, it gives CASSLSDRGDYGYTF.

The rearrangement links TRBV5-1 to TRBJ1-2; D not resolved. CDR3 length: 14 amino acids. The germline V and J ends were trimmed by 5 bases and 6 bases, with 17 bases remaining between them. From germline, CDR1 is SGHRS and CDR2 YFSETQ. The CDR3 protein is CASRLAEGWNGYTF. The CDR3 nucleotides are TGCGCCAGCAGACTTGCAGAGGGATGGAATGGCTACACCTTC.

The V gene is TRBV6-2 or TRBV6-3, the J gene TRBJ2-1; TRBD1 might be the D (6 bases). CDR1 is MNHEY, CDR2 SVGEGT, per germline. This CDR3 has 14 amino acids. V lost 2 bases and J 1 base, leaving 6 bases between the germline ends. The CDR3 sequence: CASSYGQSYNEQFF. The CDR3 DNA sequence: TGTGCCAGCAGTTACGGACAGTCCTACAATGAGCAGTTCTTC.

This chain links TRBV7-3 with TRBJ2-1; 9 bases map to TRBD2. Germline CDR1 reads SGHTA; CDR2 reads FQGTGA. V shed 5 bases, J shed 5 bases, and the junction held 4 bases outside the gene matches. CDR3 length: 14 amino acids. CDR3 in amino acids: CASSPRGGHNEQFF. CDR3 nucleotides: TGTGCCAGCAGCCCGCGGGGGGGGCACAATGAGCAGTTCTTC.

This sequence joins TRBV6-1 and TRBJ1-5, with D tentatively TRBD1 (5 bases). Germline V gene lookup returns CDR1 MNHNS and CDR2 SASEGT. Trimming shortened V by 0 bases and J by 6 bases, and 9 bases separated the two germline ends. The CDR3 is 14 residues long. Here the CDR3 reads CASSEAWGGQPQHF. The CDR3 DNA is TGTGCCAGCAGTGAAGCGTGGGGCGGTCAGCCCCAGCATTTT.

The chain has TRBV27 and TRBJ1-2, with 10 bases fitting TRBD1. The CDR3 consists of 12 residues. J lost 8 bases, V lost 8 bases, and 5 bases had no gene match. Germline CDR1 MNHEY, CDR2 SMNVEV (reference sequence). The CDR3, as DNA: TGTGCCAGCGCGGGGACAGGGGTCGGCTACACCTTC. Its protein product is CASAGTGVGYTF.

J is TRBJ1-2 and V is TRBV30, with 8 nucleotides matching TRBD1. Germline V gene data show CDR1 as GTSNPN and CDR2 as SVGIG (reference sequence). V was pared by 1 base and J by 1 base, with 8 bases of the junction left unmatched. The CDR3 covers 16 residues. CDR3 sequence reads: CAWSAERDRSNYGYTF. The CDR3 DNA sequence: TGTGCCTGGAGTGCGGAACGGGACAGGAGTAACTATGGCTACACCTTC.

The rearrangement uses TRBV2 and TRBJ1-1; D is uncertain. CDR3 length: 8 amino acids. The V and J ends lost 7 bases and 13 bases respectively, with 7 bases between them. Germline V gives CDR1 SNHLY, CDR2 FYNNEI. In DNA, the CDR3 is TGTGCCAGCACGGAGGGTTTCTTT. Translated: CASTEGFF.

The chain links TRBV11-2 to TRBJ1-5, with D perhaps TRBD1 (6 bases). The CDR3 runs to 14 residues. The germline V gene has CDR1 SGHAT and CDR2 FQNNGV. V was cut by 5 bases and J by 1 base, with 9 bases left in between. This chain's CDR3 is CASSDDRSNQPQHF. In DNA, the CDR3 is TGTGCCAGCAGCGATGACAGGAGCAATCAGCCCCAGCATTTT.

The chain combines TRBV7-3 with TRBJ2-5; D perhaps matches TRBD2 (5 bases). This CDR3 has 14 residues. In germline, CDR1 is SGHTA, CDR2 FQGTGA. Between the trimmed V and J ends, which lost 3 bases and 5 bases, there was a span of 13 bases. DNA of the CDR3: TGTGCCAGCAGCTTCAGAGGGCAAAAGGAGACCCAGTACTTC. Translation: CASSFRGQKETQYF.

V and J are TRBV5-1 and TRBJ1-5; D is ambiguous. The CDR3 has 14 amino acids. Germline V gene sequence: CDR1 SGHRS, CDR2 YFSETQ. V lost 0 bases and J lost 0, with 4 bases in between. For the CDR3, the DNA is TGCGCCAGCAGCTTGGGTTATAGCAATCAGCCCCAGCATTTT. Its protein product is CASSLGYSNQPQHF.

The chain carries TRBV10-3 and TRBJ1-6; perhaps TRBD1 as D (6 bases). The V and J ends lost 6 bases and 8 bases respectively, with 14 bases between them. Per germline, CDR1 ENHRY and CDR2 SYGVKD. This CDR3 has 14 residues. This CDR3 reads CAISSWTEDSPLHF. The CDR3 bases are TGTGCCATCAGCTCTTGGACAGAGGATTCACCCCTCCACTTT.

V is TRBV12-5 and J is TRBJ2-1, with TRBD2 matching 9 bases. Germline values: CDR1 LGHNT, CDR2 FRNRAP. V trimming: 6 bases; J trimming: 6 bases; junction bases outside the gene matches: 3. The CDR3 is made up of 13 amino acids. The CDR3 loop reads CASGGGGANEQFF. CDR3 sequence (DNA): TGTGCTAGTGGCGGCGGGGGGGCCAATGAGCAGTTCTTC.

This chain links TRBV9 with TRBJ1-1; 9 bases match TRBD1. The CDR3 length is 15 residues. The junction had 12 bases not matched to a gene; V was cut back by 6 bases and J by 6 bases. Germline V gives CDR1 SGDLS, CDR2 YYNGEE. CDR3: CASKTGTGQGAEAFF. CDR3 nucleotide sequence: TGTGCCAGCAAAACCGGGACAGGGCAAGGTGCTGAAGCTTTCTTT. Together with reference TRBV9 and TRBJ1-1, the CDR3 gives the full variable domain: DSGVTQTPKHLITATGQRVTLRCSPRSGDLSVYWYQQSLDQGLQFLIQYYNGEERAKGNILERFSAQQFPDLHSELNLSSLELGDSALYFCASKTGTGQGAEAFFGQGTRLTVV.

This rearrangement joins TRBV28 to TRBJ2-7; 9 positions match TRBD2. The CDR3 spans 15 residues. CDR1 MDHEN and CDR2 SYDVKM come from the germline V gene. V lost 2 bases to trimming and J lost 3 bases; unmatched junction nucleotides: 5. Written as DNA, the CDR3 is TGTGCCAGCAGTTTAGGTAGCGGGAGTATCTACGAGCAGTACTTC. Encoded protein: CASSLGSGSIYEQYF.

The rearrangement joins TRBV6-5 to TRBJ1-3, with TRBD1 identical over 7 bases. This CDR3 has 16 residues. CDR1 is MNHEY, CDR2 SVGAGI, per germline. V shed 0 bases and J 4 bases; nucleotides not matched to a gene: 6. CDR3 bases: TGTGCCAGCAGTTACTCCCCAGGGGGTACGGGAAACACCATATATTTT. Its translation is CASSYSPGGTGNTIYF.

This clone was recorded a few times. The chain joins TRBV19 to TRBJ2-7, with 9 bases lining up with TRBD1. The CDR3 has 16 residues. CDR1 is LNHDA, CDR2 SQIVND, per germline (reference sequence). After removal of 5 bases from V and 4 bases from J, the junction contained 12 bases not matched to a gene. CDR3 sequence: CASSPRWDRDLYEQYF. CDR3 nucleotide sequence: TGTGCCAGTAGTCCTCGTTGGGACAGGGATTTGTACGAGCAGTACTTC.